This T cell receptor (beta chain) was sequenced for a study of blood T cell repertoires in COVID-19. Study context: The samples span acute and convalescent COVID-19 from the United States, Italy and Spain.

TCRdb's table, derived via immunoSEQ multiplex PCR, lists solely in-frame clones and lacks some. The table includes some 520,000 clones, 89% detected once. This CDR3 region has 14 residues. V shed 9 bases and J 3 bases; nucleotides not matched to a gene: 7. Patients in Seattle were enrolled during active infection, then followed longitudinally. This chain links TRBV6-7 with TRBJ2-2; 7 bases agree with TRBD2. TRBV6-7 is assigned to the ORF class and has an uncertain function. The sample taken for sequencing was peripheral blood. The receptor was derived from a man younger than 30 with COVID-19, enrolled during active disease. CDR3 amino acids: CARTGLPYTGELFF. In nucleotides, the CDR3 is TGTGCCAGGACGGGACTACCTTACACCGGGGAGCTGTTTTTT.